A selection of T cell receptor beta chains follows, all from one sample in a study of T cells after yellow fever vaccination. TCRdb reanalysed the 5' RACE reads using MiXCR and keeps one entry per CDR3 protein. The sample carries approximately 550,000 distinct CDR3 sequences, 19% recorded once. The sample was PBMCs, taken 15 days after the yellow fever booster vaccination. Every receptor here comes from a man in his thirties or forties who received the YFV17D yellow fever vaccine. The CDR3 runs from the conserved cysteine through the conserved F or W. The D gene is left open where the match is weak. A clone size is listed for some rows: how often the clone was seen (once, few, many), or a class if it is expanded.

d_call: TRBD2; clone_size: few; v_call: TRBV4-3; j_call: TRBJ2-4; cdr3_nt: TGCGCCAGCAGCCAAGAGGCTAGCGGGATAGCCAAAAACATTCAGTACTTC; cdr3_aa: CASSQEASGIAKNIQYF
d_call: TRBD1; clone_size: NA; v_call: TRBV7-9; j_call: TRBJ2-5; cdr3_nt: TGTGCCAGCAGCCTAGACAGGGGGGTGAGGACCCAGTACTTC; cdr3_aa: CASSLDRGVRTQYF
d_call: NA; clone_size: few; v_call: TRBV28; j_call: TRBJ2-7; cdr3_nt: TGTGCCAGCAGACAGTCGACCTACGAGCAGTACTTC; cdr3_aa: CASRQSTYEQYF
d_call: NA; clone_size: NA; v_call: TRBV7-2; j_call: TRBJ2-7; cdr3_nt: TGTGCCAGCAGCTATGGAACCCCCTCCTACGAGCAGTACTTC; cdr3_aa: CASSYGTPSYEQYF
d_call: NA; clone_size: few; v_call: TRBV3-1; j_call: TRBJ2-7; cdr3_nt: TGTGCCAGCAGCCAAGCGACCACCTACGAGCAGTACTTC; cdr3_aa: CASSQATTYEQYF
d_call: NA; clone_size: few; v_call: TRBV10-2; j_call: TRBJ2-7; cdr3_nt: TGCGCCAGCGCGCTCAGGGGCGAGCAGTACTTC; cdr3_aa: CASALRGEQYF
d_call: NA; clone_size: few; v_call: TRBV20-1; j_call: TRBJ2-2; cdr3_nt: TGCACCACCGAGGGCAACGGGGAGCTGTTTTTT; cdr3_aa: CTTEGNGELFF
d_call: TRBD2; clone_size: NA; v_call: TRBV20-1; j_call: TRBJ2-7; cdr3_nt: TGCAGTGCCGGGGAGGGGTCCTACGAGCAGTACTTC; cdr3_aa: CSAGEGSYEQYF
d_call: TRBD2; clone_size: NA; v_call: TRBV19; j_call: TRBJ2-7; cdr3_nt: TGTGCCAGTAGTTCTAGCGGGAGTGTGGTGTACGAGCAGTACTTC; cdr3_aa: CASSSSGSVVYEQYF
d_call: NA; clone_size: NA; v_call: TRBV20-1; j_call: TRBJ1-5; cdr3_nt: TGCAGTGCCCTTCAGCGTAGGGGCAATCAGCCCCAGCATTTT; cdr3_aa: CSALQRRGNQPQHF
d_call: NA; clone_size: NA; v_call: TRBV15; j_call: TRBJ1-3; cdr3_nt: TGTGCCACCAGCACGGGACACGGCGAAGTCACCATATATTTT; cdr3_aa: CATSTGHGEVTIYF
d_call: NA; clone_size: few; v_call: TRBV7-9; j_call: TRBJ2-3; cdr3_nt: TGTGCCTCCTGTCCGGGGGACACCAGCACAGATACGCAGTATTTT; cdr3_aa: CASCPGDTSTDTQYF
d_call: NA; clone_size: few; v_call: TRBV7-9; j_call: TRBJ2-5; cdr3_nt: TGTGCCAGCAGCCCCGGACGCGTGGAGACCCAGTACTTC; cdr3_aa: CASSPGRVETQYF
d_call: TRBD2; clone_size: few; v_call: TRBV15; j_call: TRBJ2-7; cdr3_nt: TGTGCCACCAGCGGGGGGGGGTACGAGCAGTACTTC; cdr3_aa: CATSGGGYEQYF
d_call: TRBD1; clone_size: NA; v_call: TRBV24-1; j_call: TRBJ2-7; cdr3_nt: TGTGCCACCAGTGACGGGGGACAGGGAGGCGACGAGCAGTACTTC; cdr3_aa: CATSDGGQGGDEQYF
d_call: NA; clone_size: few; v_call: TRBV2; j_call: TRBJ2-5; cdr3_nt: TGTGCCAGCAGTGTCACAGGGATAGGAGAGACCCAGTACTTC; cdr3_aa: CASSVTGIGETQYF
d_call: TRBD1; clone_size: NA; v_call: TRBV27; j_call: TRBJ2-1; cdr3_nt: TGTGCCGGGGACAGGGGATTGACCAAGAATGAGCAGTTCTTC; cdr3_aa: CAGDRGLTKNEQFF
d_call: NA; clone_size: few; v_call: TRBV20-1; j_call: TRBJ2-3; cdr3_nt: TGCAGTGCTCCGACGAACACAGATACGCAGTATTTT; cdr3_aa: CSAPTNTDTQYF
d_call: TRBD1; clone_size: NA; v_call: TRBV11-1; j_call: TRBJ2-7; cdr3_nt: TGTGCCAGCAGCTTGACAGGGAAGAGCTACGAGCAGTACTTC; cdr3_aa: CASSLTGKSYEQYF
d_call: NA; clone_size: few; v_call: TRBV28; j_call: TRBJ2-3; cdr3_nt: TGTGCCAGCAGTACACCGGGCCAACCGAATACGCAGTATTTT; cdr3_aa: CASSTPGQPNTQYF
d_call: TRBD2; clone_size: many; v_call: TRBV12-3/TRBV12-4; j_call: TRBJ2-2; cdr3_nt: TGTGCCAGCAGGCCTCTAGCGGGAGTAAGGGGTGCCGGGGAGCTGTTTTTT; cdr3_aa: CASRPLAGVRGAGELFF
d_call: NA; clone_size: few; v_call: TRBV7-9; j_call: TRBJ2-5; cdr3_nt: TGTGCCAGCACCCTAGGGCGCGAGACCCAGTACTTC; cdr3_aa: CASTLGRETQYF
d_call: TRBD2; clone_size: few; v_call: TRBV14; j_call: TRBJ2-5; cdr3_nt: TGTGCCAGCAGCCTCAGGGAGGGTGAAGAGACCCAGTACTTC; cdr3_aa: CASSLREGEETQYF
d_call: TRBD1; clone_size: few; v_call: TRBV15; j_call: TRBJ2-7; cdr3_nt: TGTGCCACCAGCACAGGACAGGGCGGAAGCTACGAGCAGTACTTC; cdr3_aa: CATSTGQGGSYEQYF
d_call: NA; clone_size: few; v_call: TRBV6-2/TRBV6-3; j_call: TRBJ2-7; cdr3_nt: TGTGCCAGCACAAACAGGGTGTGGTACGAGCAGTACTTC; cdr3_aa: CASTNRVWYEQYF
d_call: NA; clone_size: few; v_call: TRBV6-1; j_call: TRBJ2-5; cdr3_nt: TGTGCCAGCCAAGAGGGAGGTCACCAAGAGACCCAGTACTTC; cdr3_aa: CASQEGGHQETQYF
d_call: NA; clone_size: many; v_call: TRBV3-1; j_call: TRBJ2-1; cdr3_nt: TGTGCCAGCAGCCAAGCTACGGGGGAGCAGTTCTTC; cdr3_aa: CASSQATGEQFF
d_call: NA; clone_size: few; v_call: TRBV20-1; j_call: TRBJ2-5; cdr3_nt: TGCAGTGCAGTCAGCGGGCAAGAGACCCAGTACTTC; cdr3_aa: CSAVSGQETQYF